This T cell receptor beta chain is from a study of blood T cell repertoires in COVID-19. Background on the study: The United States, Italy and Spain supplied acute and convalescent COVID-19 samples. The analysed material was cDNA or gDNA that came from T cells, B-cell-depleted T cells, or PBMCs.

Original handling: By means of reference gene primer amplification, nucleated cell counts were estimated. Sequencing used immunoSEQ multiplex PCR; TCRdb keeps in-frame clones, though not all of them. D and trimming come from the DNA, and the V and J calls and clone size come from that table. The sample has about 220,000 clones, 75% to 90% seen once; the top ten hold about 2.2%. With 7 bases removed from V and 10 bases from J, the gap between germline ends came to 11 bases. Germline V lookup: CDR1 MNHEY, CDR2 SVGAGI. The CDR3 consists of 12 residues. Sequenced material: peripheral blood. The rearrangement joins TRBV6-5 to TRBJ1-6, with D possibly matching TRBD1 (5 bases). This receptor was obtained from a man aged 25 to 40 who had recovered from COVID-19. The CDR3 nucleotides read TGTGCCAGCACCTGGGGGGAATCACCCCTCCACTTT. Translation: CASTWGESPLHF.